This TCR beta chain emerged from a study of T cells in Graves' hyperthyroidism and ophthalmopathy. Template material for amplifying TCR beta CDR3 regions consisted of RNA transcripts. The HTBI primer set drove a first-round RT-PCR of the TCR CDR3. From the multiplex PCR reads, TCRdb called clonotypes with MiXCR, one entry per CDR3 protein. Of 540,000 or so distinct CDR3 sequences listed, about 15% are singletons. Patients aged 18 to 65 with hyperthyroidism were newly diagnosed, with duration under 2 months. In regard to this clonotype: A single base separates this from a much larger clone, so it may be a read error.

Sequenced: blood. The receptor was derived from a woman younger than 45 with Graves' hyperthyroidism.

CDR3 DNA sequence: TGTGCCAGCAGCTTCGACCGGGCCCAGGAGTCACCCCTCCACTTT. Translation: CASSFDRAQESPLHF. This chain uses TRBV7-9 with TRBJ1-6; no clear D. CDR1 is SEHNR and CDR2 is FQNEAQ in the germline V gene (reference sequence). The CDR3 totals 15 residues. Trimming pared 3 bases from V and 10 bases from J, leaving 16 bases between. Based on the CDR3 plus reference TRBV7-9 and TRBJ1-6, the full variable domain is DTGVSQNPRHKITKRGQNVTFRCDPISEHNRLYWYRQTLGQGPEFLTYFQNEAQLEKSRLLSDRFSAERPKGSFSTLEIQRTEQGDSAMYLCASSFDRAQESPLHFGNGTRLTVT.